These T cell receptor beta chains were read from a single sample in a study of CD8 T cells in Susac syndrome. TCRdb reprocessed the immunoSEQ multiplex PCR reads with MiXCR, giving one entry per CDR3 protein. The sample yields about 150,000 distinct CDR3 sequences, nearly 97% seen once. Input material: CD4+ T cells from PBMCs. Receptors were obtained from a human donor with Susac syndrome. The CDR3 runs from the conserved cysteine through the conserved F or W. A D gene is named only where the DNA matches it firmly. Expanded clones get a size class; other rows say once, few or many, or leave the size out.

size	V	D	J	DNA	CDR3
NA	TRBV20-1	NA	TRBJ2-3	TGCAGTGCTAGGGGGCGGTTGGGAGATACGCAGTATTTT	CSARGRLGDTQYF
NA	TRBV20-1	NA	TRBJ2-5	TGCAGTGCTAGATTCGACAGGGAGGGAGAGACCCAGTACTTC	CSARFDREGETQYF
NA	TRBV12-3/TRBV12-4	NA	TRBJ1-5	TGTGCCAGCGGGGGGACACCACCGAATCAGCCCCAGCATTTT	CASGGTPPNQPQHF
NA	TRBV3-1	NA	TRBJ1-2	TGTGCCAGCAGCCGCGGGACTTTCTATGGCTACACCTTC	CASSRGTFYGYTF
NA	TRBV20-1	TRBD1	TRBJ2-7	TGCAGTGCTAGCCCGGGACAGGGGGCGCGCGAGCAGTACTTC	CSASPGQGAREQYF
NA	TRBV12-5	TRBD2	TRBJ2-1	TGTGCTAGTGGTTTGGAGCGGGGGGTTTACAATGAGCAGTTCTTC	CASGLERGVYNEQFF
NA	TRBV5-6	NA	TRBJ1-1	TGTGCCAGCAGCTTGAACGCAGGGGAAACTGAAGCTTTCTTT	CASSLNAGETEAFF
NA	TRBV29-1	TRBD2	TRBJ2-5	TGCAGCGTTGAACTCGGGACTAAGCAAGAGACCCAGTACTTC	CSVELGTKQETQYF
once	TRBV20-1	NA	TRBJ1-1	TGCAGTGCTAGCCAGACAGGGAACACTGAAGCTTTCTTT	CSASQTGNTEAFF
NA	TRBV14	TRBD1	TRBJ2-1	TGTGCCAGCAGCCAGACCCAGGGGGCTTTTCCGTTCTTC	CASSQTQGAFPFF
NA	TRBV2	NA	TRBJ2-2	TGTGCCAGCAGGCGGGACAGCGACACCGGGGAGCTGTTTTTT	CASRRDSDTGELFF
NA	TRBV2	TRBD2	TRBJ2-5	TGTGCCAGCACCTCTGGGGGACTAGCGGGTGTACAAGAGACCCAGTACTTC	CASTSGGLAGVQETQYF
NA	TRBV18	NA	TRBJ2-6	TGTGCCAGCTCCCCCGACATCGCTGGGGCCAACGTCCTGACTTTC	CASSPDIAGANVLTF
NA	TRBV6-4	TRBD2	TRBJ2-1	TGTGCCAGCAGTGAGGCGGGAGGGAGTGTAAATGAGCAGTTCTTC	CASSEAGGSVNEQFF
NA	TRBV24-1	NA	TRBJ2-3	TGTGCCACCAGTGGAGAACTTCCCACAGATACGCAGTATTTT	CATSGELPTDTQYF
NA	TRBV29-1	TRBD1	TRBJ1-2	TGCAGCGCACAGGGGGGGTCCAGGATCTATGGCTACACCTTC	CSAQGGSRIYGYTF
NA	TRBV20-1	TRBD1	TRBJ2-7	TGCAGTGCTGACCCGGGACAGGGGATCAACGAGCAGTACTTC	CSADPGQGINEQYF
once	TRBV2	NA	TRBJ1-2	TGTGCCAGCAGTGAAGCGGAGGTTGTGTATGGCTACACCTTC	CASSEAEVVYGYTF
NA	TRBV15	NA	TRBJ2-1	TGTGCCACCTCGGGAGGGGGCACCGGTTTGTGGCAGTTCTTC	CATSGGGTGLWQFF
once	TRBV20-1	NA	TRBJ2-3	TGCAGTGCTAGAAGAGGTAGATTCACAGATACGCAGTATTTT	CSARRGRFTDTQYF
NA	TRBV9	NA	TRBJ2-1	TGTGCCAGCAGCCCTCGCGAACGGCCTGGCGGCAATGAGCAGTTCTTC	CASSPRERPGGNEQFF
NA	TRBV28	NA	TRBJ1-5	TGTGCCAGCGGTATTGAAAGGCGTAATCAGCCCCAGCATTTT	CASGIERRNQPQHF
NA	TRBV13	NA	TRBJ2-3	TGTGCCAGCAGCTCATCGGGACCCGCAAGCACAGATACGCAGTATTTT	CASSSSGPASTDTQYF
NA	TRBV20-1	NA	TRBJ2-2	TGCAGTGCGATCCCGGGACACAACACCGGGGAGCTGTTTTTT	CSAIPGHNTGELFF
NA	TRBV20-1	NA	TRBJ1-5	TGTGTGGCGGGGAGGGTGAATCAGCCCCAGCATTTT	CVAGRVNQPQHF
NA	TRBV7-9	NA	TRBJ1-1	TGTGCCAGCACTCATACAGGGCGGGCGAACACTGAAGCTTTCTTT	CASTHTGRANTEAFF
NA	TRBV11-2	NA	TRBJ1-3	TGTGCCAGCAGCTTATTAATGCAGGGGATCTCTGGAAACACCATATATTTT	CASSLLMQGISGNTIYF
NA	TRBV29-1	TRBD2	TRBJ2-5	TGCAGCGTGGGAGGGGTTTTAGAACGGACCCAGTACTTC	CSVGGVLERTQYF
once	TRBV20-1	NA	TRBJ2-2	TGCAGTGCCCTAGCCCCCGAGGCCCTCCGGGGCGGGGAGCTGTTTTTT	CSALAPEALRGGELFF
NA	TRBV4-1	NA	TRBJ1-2	TGCGCCAGCAGCCAAGTGGGGCTTAACTATGGCTACACCTTC	CASSQVGLNYGYTF
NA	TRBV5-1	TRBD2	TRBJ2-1	TGCGCCAGCAGCTTGAACGCGGGAGGGCTGAGTGAGCAGTTCTTC	CASSLNAGGLSEQFF
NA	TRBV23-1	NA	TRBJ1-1	TGCGCCAGCAGTCAATCCCCGACAGCGAACACTGAAGCTTTCTTT	CASSQSPTANTEAFF
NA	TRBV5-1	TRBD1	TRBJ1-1	TGCGCCAGCAGCCACCAAGGACAGGGGGCAACTGAAGCTTTCTTT	CASSHQGQGATEAFF
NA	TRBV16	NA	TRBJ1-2	TGTGCCAGCAGCCAATCGGCGCAGCTCTATGGCTACACCTTC	CASSQSAQLYGYTF
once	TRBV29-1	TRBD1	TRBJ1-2	TGCAGCGTTCTGACAGGGGGCCTTGGCTACACCTTC	CSVLTGGLGYTF
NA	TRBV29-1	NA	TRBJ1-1	TGCAGCGTTGATTTCGGGAACACTGAAGCTTTCTTT	CSVDFGNTEAFF
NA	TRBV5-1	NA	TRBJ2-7	TGCGCCAGCAGCAAGGAAGGAGCCTACGAGCAGTACTTC	CASSKEGAYEQYF
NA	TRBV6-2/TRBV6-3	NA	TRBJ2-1	TGTGCCAGCAGATGGGCCCATAGGGAGGATGAGCAGTTCTTC	CASRWAHREDEQFF
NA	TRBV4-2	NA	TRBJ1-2	TGTGCCAGCAGGTCGGCAAGTACAGCTAACTATGGCTACACCTTC	CASRSASTANYGYTF
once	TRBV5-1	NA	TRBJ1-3	TGCGCCAGCAGCTTGGGCCCCATGGGATCCGGAAACACCATATATTTT	CASSLGPMGSGNTIYF
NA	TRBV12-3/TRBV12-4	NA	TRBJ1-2	TGTGCCAGCAGCCCCGGCAGTTCTGGGCTTTATGGCTACACCTTC	CASSPGSSGLYGYTF
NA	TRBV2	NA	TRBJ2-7	TGTGCCAGCAGTGGGACAGCCGCCTACGAGCAGTACTTC	CASSGTAAYEQYF